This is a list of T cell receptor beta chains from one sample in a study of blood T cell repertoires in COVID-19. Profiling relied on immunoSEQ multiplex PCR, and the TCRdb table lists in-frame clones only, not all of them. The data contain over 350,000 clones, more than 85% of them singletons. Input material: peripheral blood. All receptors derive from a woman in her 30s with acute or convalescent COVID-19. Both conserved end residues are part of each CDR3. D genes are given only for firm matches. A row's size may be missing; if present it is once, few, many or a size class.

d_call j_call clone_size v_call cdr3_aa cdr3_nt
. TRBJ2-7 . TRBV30 CAWSVPWRGMYEQYF TGTGCCTGGAGTGTACCTTGGCGGGGCATGTACGAGCAGTACTTC
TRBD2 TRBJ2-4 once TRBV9 CASSRTSGGAGGNIQYF TGTGCCAGCAGCCGAACTAGCGGGGGGGCCGGGGGCAACATTCAGTACTTC
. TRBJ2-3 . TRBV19 CASSIFWASTDTQYF TGTGCCAGTAGTATATTTTGGGCCAGCACAGATACGCAGTATTTT
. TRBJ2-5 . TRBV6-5 CASSPGRGETQYF TGTGCCAGCAGTCCCGGTCGGGGGGAGACCCAGTACTTC
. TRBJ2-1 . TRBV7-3 CASSLTGVSYNEQFF TGTGCCAGCAGCCTGACGGGAGTCTCCTACAATGAGCAGTTCTTC
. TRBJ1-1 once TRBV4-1 CASSQGLGSSAEAFF TGCGCCAGCAGCCAAGGATTAGGTAGTAGCGCTGAAGCTTTCTTT
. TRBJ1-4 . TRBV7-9 CASSLAAGWEEKLFF TGTGCCAGCAGCTTAGCGGCAGGGTGGGAAGAAAAACTGTTTTTT
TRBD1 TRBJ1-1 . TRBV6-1 CASSEAPGTGWIAFF TGTGCCAGCAGTGAAGCCCCCGGGACAGGGTGGATAGCTTTCTTT
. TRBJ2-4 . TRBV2 CASSEWRDDIQYF TGTGCCAGCAGTGAATGGAGGGATGACATTCAGTACTTC
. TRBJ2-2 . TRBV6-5 CASSYTGFGGELFF TGTGCCAGCAGTTACACAGGGTTCGGCGGGGAGCTGTTTTTT
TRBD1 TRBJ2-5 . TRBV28 CASSQRTGFGETQYF TGTGCCAGCAGTCAGCGGACAGGGTTCGGGGAGACCCAGTACTTC
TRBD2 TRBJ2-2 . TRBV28 CASSYPTSVGTGELFF TGTGCCAGCAGTTACCCAACTAGCGTGGGCACCGGGGAGCTGTTTTTT
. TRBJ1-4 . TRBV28 CASSHPGGGGEDEKLFF TGTGCCAGCAGTCACCCGGGAGGGGGGGGCGAGGATGAAAAACTGTTTTTT
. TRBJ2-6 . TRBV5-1 CASSSGLGGANVLTF TGCGCCAGCAGCTCAGGGCTCGGTGGGGCCAACGTCCTGACTTTC
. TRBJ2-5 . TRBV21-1 CASSTNIPPDRGRKTQYF TGTGCCAGCAGCACCAACATTCCCCCGGACAGGGGGCGAAAGACCCAGTACTTC
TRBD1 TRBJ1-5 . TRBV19 CATGTGEPPPQHF TGTGCCACCGGGACAGGTGAACCTCCGCCCCAGCATTTT
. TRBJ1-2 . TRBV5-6 CASSPRGPSYGYTF TGTGCCAGCAGCCCTAGGGGCCCGTCATATGGCTACACCTTC
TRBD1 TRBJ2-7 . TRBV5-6 CASSQARTGTGGEQYF TGTGCCAGCAGCCAAGCCAGAACCGGGACAGGGGGCGAGCAGTACTTC
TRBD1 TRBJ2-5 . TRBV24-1 CATSDATGGRETQYF TGTGCCACCAGTGACGCTACAGGGGGGCGAGAGACCCAGTACTTC
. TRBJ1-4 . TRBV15 CATSNWPGAEKLFF TGTGCCACCAGCAATTGGCCTGGGGCCGAAAAACTGTTTTTT
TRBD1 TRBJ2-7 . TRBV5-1 CASSGGTGEYEQYF TGCGCCAGCAGCGGAGGGACAGGGGAGTACGAGCAGTACTTC
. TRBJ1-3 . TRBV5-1 CASSLSGYGNTIYF TGCGCCAGCAGCTTATCCGGTTACGGAAACACCATATATTTT
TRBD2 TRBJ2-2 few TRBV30 CAWAGLAGANTGELFF TGTGCCTGGGCCGGACTAGCGGGGGCAAACACCGGGGAGCTGTTTTTT
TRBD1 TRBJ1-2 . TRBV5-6 CASSLPGQGDYGYTF TGTGCCAGCAGCTTGCCGGGACAGGGTGACTATGGCTACACCTTC